This T cell receptor (beta chain) was recovered during a study of Tregs in tolerant kidney transplant recipients. The method was immunoSEQ multiplex PCR; TCRdb's version includes in-frame clones alone and lacks a portion of them. Found here are about 94,000 clones, 80% to 95% of them singletons; the top ten hold approximately 0.5%. V gave up 2 bases and J gave up 7 bases; unmatched junction bases: 4. This CDR3 contains 13 residues. The germline gives CDR1 MGHDK, CDR2 SYGVNS. Concerning this clone: Its matching antigen is unknown.

Study outcomes and limitations: Findings come from small patient numbers and require larger validation.

Unstimulated regulatory T cells (CD4+CD25+CD127-), CD4+CD25- non-regulatory cells, CD4 and CD8 cells were FACS-sorted from thawed PBMCs. The sequence came from a human donor who received a combined kidney and bone marrow transplant. Sequenced here: CD4+ T cells from blood, sampled before the transplant. The chain recombines TRBV25-1 with TRBJ1-2; TRBD1 matches 7 bases. This chain's CDR3 is CASSEPAGGGYTF. The DNA of the CDR3 is TGTGCCAGCAGTGAACCCGCAGGGGGTGGCTACACCTTC.